This T cell receptor (beta chain) was sequenced during a study of T cell responses to AZD1222 COVID-19 vaccine. Study results and limitations: Reportedly, close to half of spike-specific TCRs are directed against unmutated variant regions. Across spike, vaccine-associated CD4 TCRs were found, dominant at 160-218 and 743-854.

The assay was immunoSEQ multiplex PCR, and TCRdb's table has in-frame clones only and misses some. The sample records more than 85,000 clones, around nine tenths being singletons. With respect to this clone: What it binds is not known.

Germline V lookup: CDR1 LNHDA, CDR2 SQIVND (reference sequence). Trimming removed 1 base from V and 5 bases from J; junction bases left unmatched: 7. The CDR3 is 16 amino acids. The chain is built from TRBV19 and TRBJ2-1; 8 nucleotides line up with TRBD2. This clonotype was sampled from an adult in good health. Source: peripheral blood, taken on day 0 of AZD1222 vaccination. The CDR3 DNA reads TGTGCCAGTAGTATAGGCTTCGGCGGGAGGAACAATGAGCAGTTCTTC. Its protein is CASSIGFGGRNNEQFF.